The rows below give T cell receptor beta chains drawn from one sample of a study of OX40 agonist ivuxolimab in advanced cancers. Produced via immunoSEQ multiplex PCR; TCRdb's table is partial and in-frame only. The data contain over 35,000 clones, 85% to 90% of them singletons. This specimen consisted of CD4+ or CD8+ T cells sorted from blood, obtained in a trial of the OX40 agonist ivuxolimab. These receptors came from an adult with an advanced solid tumor such as melanoma, head and neck, liver or kidney cancer. Each CDR3 is given with its conserved first and last residue. Fields, in order: D gene, V gene, clone size, CDR3 length, J gene, CDR3 DNA, CDR3 protein. The D gene is left open where the match is weak. Clone sizes are given selectively: once, few, many, or a class where the clone is expanded.

>-|TRBV15|-|16|TRBJ2-2
TGTGCCACCAGCAGAGGGGGGATTGCGAACACCGGGGAGCTGTTTTTT
CATSRGGIANTGELFF
>TRBD2|TRBV19|-|21|TRBJ2-5
TGTGCCAGTAGTATCGGGGGGATACAGGGATTGGTAGCGGGGACACGAGAGACCCAGTACTTC
CASSIGGIQGLVAGTRETQYF
>TRBD1|TRBV6-1|few|15|TRBJ1-1
TGTGCCAGCAGGGAACAGGGGAGTAAGGACACTGAAGCTTTCTTT
CASREQGSKDTEAFF
>TRBD2|TRBV29-1|-|12|TRBJ2-5
TGCAGCGCTTTGACTAGCGAAGAGACCCAGTACTTC
CSALTSEETQYF
>-|TRBV6-5|once|13|TRBJ1-2
TGTGCCAGCCGACGTAGGTATTTCTATGGCTACACCTTC
CASRRRYFYGYTF
>-|TRBV19|-|11|TRBJ1-1
TGTGCCAGTGGTGCAGACAGGGAAGCTTTCTTT
CASGADREAFF
>TRBD2|TRBV6-5|-|16|TRBJ2-7
TGTGCCAGCAGTTACTCGTCATGGAGCGGGGACTACGAGCAGTACTTC
CASSYSSWSGDYEQYF
>-|TRBV7-9|once|13|TRBJ2-5
TGTGCCAGCAGCTTAAACTCGGAAGGGACCCAGTACTTC
CASSLNSEGTQYF
>TRBD2|TRBV10-3|-|16|TRBJ2-1
TGTGCCATCAGTGAGCACCTAGCGGGGGGGCAGAATGAGCAGTTCTTC
CAISEHLAGGQNEQFF
>-|TRBV2|-|16|TRBJ1-2
TGTGCCAGCAGCCCAGAAGGGTTCACCTCAGCCTATGGCTACACCTTC
CASSPEGFTSAYGYTF
>-|TRBV6-6|-|14|TRBJ2-3
TGTGCCAGCAGCGGGACTCCGCGAGGGGATACGCAGTATTTT
CASSGTPRGDTQYF
>TRBD1|TRBV10-1|-|15|TRBJ2-7
TGCGCCAGCAGTGAGATGGGGACAGGGGCCTACGAGCAGTACTTC
CASSEMGTGAYEQYF
>-|TRBV7-8|-|15|TRBJ1-4
TGTGCCAGCAGCTTATCTGGGAGACGAACCGAAAAACTGTTTTTT
CASSLSGRRTEKLFF
>-|TRBV4-1|few|13|TRBJ1-5
TGCGCCAGCAGCCAAGGCGGATATCAGCCCCAGCATTTT
CASSQGGYQPQHF
>-|TRBV7-9|few|15|TRBJ2-5
TGTGCCAGCAGCAACGAGGGAGGGGGCCGGGAGACCCAGTACTTC
CASSNEGGGRETQYF
>TRBD1|TRBV5-1|-|15|TRBJ2-5
TGCGCCAGCAGCTCGAGACAGGGAATGATCGAGACCCAGTACTTC
CASSSRQGMIETQYF
>-|TRBV11-2|-|15|TRBJ2-1
TGTGCCAGCAGCTTAGGGGCCGCTGGGGCGAATGAGCAGTTCTTC
CASSLGAAGANEQFF
>-|TRBV6-4|few|16|TRBJ1-3
TGTGCCAGCATTCTACACGGTGGGGACTCTGGAAACACCATATATTTT
CASILHGGDSGNTIYF
>TRBD1|TRBV28|few|14|TRBJ1-1
TGTGCCAGCAGATGGACAGGTATTAGCACTGAAGCTTTCTTT
CASRWTGISTEAFF
>-|TRBV10-3|-|13|TRBJ1-1
TGTGCCATCAGTGACCAATTAAACACTGAAGCTTTCTTT
CAISDQLNTEAFF
>TRBD1|TRBV7-9|-|16|TRBJ2-6
TGTGCCAGCAGCCGGGACAGCCTCTCTGGGGCCAACGTCCTGACTTTC
CASSRDSLSGANVLTF
>TRBD1|TRBV2|-|14|TRBJ2-7
TGTGCCAGCAAGGGGGCGCTTAGCTCCTACGAGCAGTACTTC
CASKGALSSYEQYF
>TRBD1|TRBV19|-|15|TRBJ2-5
TGTGCCAGTAAACCCCTGGGACAGGGCGGAGAGACCCAGTACTTC
CASKPLGQGGETQYF
>-|TRBV6-5|few|15|TRBJ1-6
TGTGCCACCGCCCGGGGTTCGAAATATAATTCACCCCTCCACTTT
CATARGSKYNSPLHF
>-|TRBV19|-|15|TRBJ2-1
TGTGCCAGTAGTATGGGGGCGGGAGCTGACAATGAGCAGTTCTTC
CASSMGAGADNEQFF
>TRBD1|TRBV9|once|15|TRBJ1-2
TGTGCCAGCAGCACCCGGACAGGGTCAAACTATGGCTACACCTTC
CASSTRTGSNYGYTF
>-|TRBV28|-|16|TRBJ2-1
TGTGCCAGCAGCTCATTGGTGGCCAGCTCCTACAATGAGCAGTTCTTC
CASSSLVASSYNEQFF
>-|TRBV18|-|14|TRBJ1-2
TGTGCCAGCTCACCACTCACAGACCCTCTAGGCTACACCTTC
CASSPLTDPLGYTF
>-|TRBV9|-|15|TRBJ2-3
TGTGCCAGCAGCCGGACTGGGTTTAGGGGGGATACGCAGTATTTT
CASSRTGFRGDTQYF
>-|TRBV4-1|-|15|TRBJ1-5
TGCGCCAGCAGCCAAGAAATCGGGGGGGCGCAGCCCCAGCATTTT
CASSQEIGGAQPQHF
>-|TRBV6-1|-|13|TRBJ2-3
TGTGCCAGCACCTTCTTAGCCGCAGATACGCAGTATTTT
CASTFLAADTQYF